What follows are 25 T cell receptor beta chains derived from one specimen sequenced in a study of blood T cell repertoires in COVID-19. Sequencing used immunoSEQ multiplex PCR; TCRdb keeps in-frame clones, though not all of them. Of tens of thousands of clones in the sample, approximately 79% were seen once. The sample comprised peripheral blood. These receptors originate from a woman aged 55-75 years with acute or convalescent COVID-19.

This chain connects TRBV27 to TRBJ1-1; D is ambiguous. Trimming cost V 3 bases and J 1 base, with 9 bases left between them. Germline assignment: CDR1 MNHEY and CDR2 SMNVEV (reference sequence). This CDR3 contains 14 residues. CDR3 bases: TGTGCCAGCAGTTTGCGGAGCGGGAACACTGAAGCTTTCTTT. Protein product: CASSLRSGNTEAFF.

The gene calls are TRBV6-2 or TRBV6-3 and TRBJ2-7; tentative D call: TRBD1 (6 bases). The ends were cut back, 2 bases at V and 5 bases at J, with 19 bases in the middle. CDR3 length equals 16 residues. From germline, CDR1 is MNHEY and CDR2 SVGEGT. The CDR3 loop is CASSYPPRTVVDEQYF. The CDR3 DNA follows: TGTGCCAGCAGTTACCCTCCGAGGACAGTCGTCGACGAGCAGTACTTC.

This sequence joins TRBV5-4 and TRBJ2-5; D remains ambiguous. V lost 0 bases and J lost 5, with 5 bases in between. The V gene's germline CDR1 is SGHNT and CDR2 YYREEE (reference sequence). This CDR3 spans 12 amino acids. For the CDR3, the DNA is TGTGCCAGCAGCTTGGGGCGGGAGACCCAGTACTTC. Its protein is CASSLGRETQYF.

This clone was found a few times. The chain uses TRBV28 and TRBJ1-5; TRBD1 matches at 9 bases. Germline V lookup: CDR1 MDHEN, CDR2 SYDVKM. The junction had 6 bases not matched to a gene; V was cut back by 6 bases and J by 0 bases. The CDR3 contains 16 residues. DNA of the CDR3: TGTGCCAGCAGCCCTACAGGGGGCTATAGCAATCAGCCCCAGCATTTT. Amino acids: CASSPTGGYSNQPQHF.

The chain is built from TRBV29-1 and TRBJ2-2, with a weak D call TRBD2 (5 bases). This CDR3 region has 12 residues. V dropped 4 bases and J dropped 7 bases, with 10 bases sitting between them. Germline V gives CDR1 SQVTM, CDR2 ANQGSEA. CDR3 DNA sequence: TGCAGCGTTGGGAGGCCCCGCGGGGAGCTGTTTTTT. It specifies CSVGRPRGELFF.

This clone was found once. The chain joins TRBV9 to TRBJ1-1, with TRBD1 matching over 10 bases. After removal of 0 bases from V and 5 bases from J, the junction contained 7 bases not matched to a gene. This CDR3 contains 16 residues. Germline CDR1 and CDR2: SGDLS and YYNGEE. This chain's CDR3 is CASSVDDRGRGTEAFF. CDR3 sequence (DNA): TGTGCCAGCAGCGTAGACGACAGGGGGCGCGGTACTGAAGCTTTCTTT. Filled out from reference TRBV9 and TRBJ1-1, the complete variable domain reads DSGVTQTPKHLITATGQRVTLRCSPRSGDLSVYWYQQSLDQGLQFLIQYYNGEERAKGNILERFSAQQFPDLHSELNLSSLELGDSALYFCASSVDDRGRGTEAFFGQGTRLTVV.

The CDR3 coding sequence is TGTGCCAGCAGCCCAACTCAGGGGGCTATCTACGAGCAGTACTTC. Its protein is CASSPTQGAIYEQYF. The rearrangement links TRBV7-3 to TRBJ2-7, with TRBD1 identical over 8 bases. V shed 5 bases, J shed 3 bases, and the junction held 9 bases outside the gene matches. This CDR3 is built from 15 residues. Germline values: CDR1 SGHTA, CDR2 FQGTGA.

The V call is TRBV12-3 or TRBV12-4, the J call TRBJ2-1, with D unresolved. Trimming took 0 bases from V and 8 from J, leaving 2 bases between them. The CDR3 consists of 11 residues. CDR3 sequence: CASSLADEQFF. The CDR3 DNA is TGTGCCAGCAGTTTAGCCGATGAGCAGTTCTTC.

The V call is TRBV2, the J call TRBJ1-3; D remains ambiguous. The CDR3 consists of 15 residues. Trimming removed 6 bases from V and 3 bases from J, with 15 bases in between. Germline V gene lookup returns CDR1 SNHLY and CDR2 FYNNEI. CDR3 loop: CASSGGPGFGNTIYF. The CDR3 bases are TGTGCCAGCAGCGGAGGTCCGGGGTTTGGAAACACCATATATTTT.

The chain couples TRBV19 to TRBJ2-1; TRBD1 is a possible D gene (5 bases). Germline values: CDR1 LNHDA, CDR2 SQIVND (reference sequence). This CDR3 is 14 amino acids long. V lost 5 bases to trimming and J lost 0 bases, with 8 bases between them. This CDR3 is CASSSQGSYNEQFF. The CDR3, as DNA: TGTGCCAGTAGTTCGCAGGGCTCCTACAATGAGCAGTTCTTC.

This clone has just a few counts. The rearrangement uses TRBV10-1 and TRBJ2-2; D is possibly TRBD2 (7 bases). Trimming removed 2 bases from V and 5 bases from J, with 9 bases in between. The CDR3 has 14 amino acids. CDR1 is WNHNN and CDR2 is SYGVQD in the germline V gene (reference sequence). The CDR3 sequence: CASSEEGGTGELFF. In DNA, the CDR3 is TGCGCCAGCAGTGAGGAGGGGGGGACCGGGGAGCTGTTTTTT.

This chain links TRBV28 with TRBJ1-5, with D possibly matching TRBD1 (6 bases). The CDR3 length is 16 residues. Germline V CDR1 and CDR2: MDHEN, SYDVKM. V was shortened by 6 bases and J by 0 bases, with 15 bases between the two germline ends. CDR3 sequence reads: CASRVTGSGSNQPQHF. The CDR3 bases are TGTGCCAGCAGGGTTACAGGGAGCGGTAGCAATCAGCCCCAGCATTTT.

The chain links TRBV6-5 to TRBJ2-2; D is possibly TRBD1 (5 bases). Per the germline V gene, CDR1 is MNHEY and CDR2 is SVGAGI. Trimming left V 2 bases short and J 4 bases short, with 8 bases between. This CDR3 is 14 amino acids long. Written as DNA, the CDR3 is TGTGCCAGCAGTTACGACAGTGGCACCGGGGAGCTGTTTTTT. Its translation is CASSYDSGTGELFF.

This clone was counted a few times. The chain is built from TRBV4-2 and TRBJ2-2, with D tentatively TRBD1 (6 bases). Germline lookup yields CDR1 LGHNA and CDR2 YNFKEQ. V lost 1 base and J 1 base, leaving 7 bases between the germline ends. The CDR3 totals 15 residues. The CDR3 region has the DNA TGTGCCAGCAGCCAAGTGACAGGGAACACCGGGGAGCTGTTTTTT. Amino acid sequence: CASSQVTGNTGELFF.

This clone was recorded only once. The gene calls are TRBV5-4 and TRBJ1-4; D may be TRBD1 (5 bases). In germline, CDR1 is SGHNT, CDR2 YYREEE (reference sequence). This CDR3 comprises 14 residues. V was trimmed by 1 base and J by 8 bases, leaving 12 bases between them. The DNA for the CDR3 is TGTGCCAGCAGCTTGCAAGGGGTAGAGGAAAAACTGTTTTTT. Its translation is CASSLQGVEEKLFF.

The chain links TRBV28 to TRBJ1-1; the match to TRBD1 covers 9 bases. Germline V gene sequence: CDR1 MDHEN, CDR2 SYDVKM. J was trimmed by 1 base and V by 7 bases; bases with no gene match: 10. The length of the CDR3 is 16 residues. CDR3 sequence: CASTLNRGQGNTEAFF. The DNA for the CDR3 is TGTGCCAGCACCCTTAACAGGGGGCAAGGGAACACTGAAGCTTTCTTT.

The chain couples TRBV3-1 (or the pseudogene TRBV3-2) to TRBJ1-6, with a weak D call TRBD1 (5 bases). The CDR3 runs 16 residues. Germline CDR1 LGHDT, CDR2 YNNKEL (reference sequence). V shed 3 bases and J shed 11 bases, with 20 bases lying between them. The CDR3 protein is CASSHLPPAGVPPLHF. The CDR3 DNA is TGTGCCAGCAGCCATCTCCCGCCGGCGGGGGTACCACCCCTCCACTTT.

The chain links TRBV7-2 to TRBJ1-1; D is unresolved. Germline V gene sequence: CDR1 SGHTA, CDR2 FQGNSA. The V end lost 0 bases, the J end lost 5 bases, and 13 bases lay between the germline ends. This CDR3 has 15 amino acids. CDR3: CASSLAWAGRTEAFF. CDR3 sequence (DNA): TGTGCCAGCAGCTTAGCGTGGGCCGGTCGAACTGAAGCTTTCTTT.

This clone was seen a single time. The chain employs TRBV6-5 and TRBJ1-2, with D maybe TRBD1 (6 bases). Germline V CDR1 and CDR2: MNHEY, SVGAGI. The V end lost 6 bases, the J end lost 6 bases, and 20 bases lay between the germline ends. The CDR3 runs 15 residues. CDR3 protein: CASSPGQGFIDGYTF. CDR3 nucleotide sequence: TGTGCCAGCAGCCCAGGCCAGGGGTTTATTGATGGCTACACCTTC.

CDR3 bases: TGTGCCACCTTTCCCTCGTGGGGGGTGGACACTGAAGCTTTCTTT. Amino acids: CATFPSWGVDTEAFF. The rearrangement uses TRBV6-5 and TRBJ1-1; a weak D match, TRBD1 (5 bases). Trimming removed 10 bases from V and 3 bases from J, with 21 bases in between. CDR1 and CDR2 from the germline V gene are MNHEY and SVGAGI. The CDR3 has 15 amino acids.

The V gene is TRBV4-1, the J gene TRBJ2-5; 10 bases are shared with TRBD1. Germline V gives CDR1 MGHRA, CDR2 YSYEKL. With 0 bases clipped from V and 5 bases from J, the junction kept 6 bases outside the gene matches. This CDR3 region has 16 residues. CDR3 amino acids: CASSQDVGQGIETQYF. The CDR3 bases are TGCGCCAGCAGCCAAGATGTGGGACAGGGGATTGAGACCCAGTACTTC.

The J gene is TRBJ2-7, the V gene TRBV28; maybe TRBD1 (6 bases). V lost 5 bases to trimming and J lost 0 bases, with 8 bases between them. CDR1 is MDHEN, CDR2 SYDVKM, per germline. The CDR3 covers 13 residues. DNA for the CDR3: TGTGCCAGCAGTCCGGGACACTCCTACGAGCAGTACTTC. Translated, it gives CASSPGHSYEQYF.

The rearrangement joins TRBV5-8 to TRBJ2-2; 7 positions match TRBD1. Trimming removed 3 bases from V and 5 bases from J; junction bases left unmatched: 7. Germline loops: CDR1 SGHTS, CDR2 YDEGEE. This CDR3 spans 15 amino acids. Here the CDR3 DNA reads TGTGCCAGCAGCTGGACCGGGACAGAAACCGGGGAGCTGTTTTTT. Its translation is CASSWTGTETGELFF.

The CDR3 loop reads CASSLAQGTGAGEKLFF. The CDR3, as DNA: TGCGCCAGCAGCTTGGCCCAGGGGACAGGGGCTGGTGAAAAACTGTTTTTT. The chain uses TRBV5-1 and TRBJ1-4; TRBD1 matches at 10 bases. Germline assignment: CDR1 SGHRS and CDR2 YFSETQ. This CDR3 region has 17 residues. Germline trimming cut 0 bases from V and 7 bases from J; bases unmatched to any gene: 9.

The rearrangement uses TRBV5-4 and TRBJ2-2; tentative D call: TRBD1 (6 bases). Germline CDR1 is SGHNT and CDR2 is YYREEE (reference sequence). V lost 4 bases, J lost 7 bases, and 17 bases lay in between. The CDR3 is 15 amino acids. CDR3: CASSRLDRTGGELFF. CDR3 coding DNA: TGTGCCAGCAGCCGACTGGACAGAACTGGCGGGGAGCTGTTTTTT.